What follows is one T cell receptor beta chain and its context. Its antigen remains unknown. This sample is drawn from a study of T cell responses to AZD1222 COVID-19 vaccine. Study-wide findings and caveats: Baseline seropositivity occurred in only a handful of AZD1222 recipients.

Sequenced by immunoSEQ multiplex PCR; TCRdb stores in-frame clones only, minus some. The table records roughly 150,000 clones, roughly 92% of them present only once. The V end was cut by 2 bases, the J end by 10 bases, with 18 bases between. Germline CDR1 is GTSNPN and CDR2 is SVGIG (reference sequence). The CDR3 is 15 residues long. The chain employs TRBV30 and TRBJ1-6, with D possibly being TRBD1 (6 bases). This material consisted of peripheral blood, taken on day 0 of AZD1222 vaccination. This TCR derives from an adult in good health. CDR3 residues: CAWSTGPGGGSPLHF. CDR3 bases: TGTGCCTGGAGTACAGGGCCCGGGGGTGGCTCACCCCTCCACTTT. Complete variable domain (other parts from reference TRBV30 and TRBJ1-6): SQTIHQWPATLVQPVGSPLSLECTVEGTSNPNLYWYRQAAGRGLQLLFYSVGIGQISSEVPQNLSASRPQDRQFILSSKKLLLSDSGFYLCAWSTGPGGGSPLHFGNGTRLTVT.